This T cell receptor beta chain was retrieved from a study of cytomegalovirus exposure and HLA in healthy donors. Regarding the study as a whole: A list of roughly 160 TCR beta chains associated with cytomegalovirus was given.

The table came from immunoSEQ multiplex PCR; TCRdb's copy has only in-frame clones and leaves some out. The sample includes approximately 99,000 clones, about 85% of them seen just once. A word on this clone: The antigen is unknown.

This receptor was obtained from a woman aged 18 to 35 in good health and CMV-seronegative. Sequencing was carried out using PBMCs.

The DNA for the CDR3 is TGTGCCAGCAGCTTAGCTATAGCGGGGGGGCCGGATGAGCAGTTCTTC. It is translated as CASSLAIAGGPDEQFF. The rearrangement uses TRBV7-6 and TRBJ2-1; TRBD2 aligns across 11 bases. This CDR3 has 16 amino acids. The trim removed 0 bases at V and 8 bases at J, leaving 6 bases unmatched. Germline V CDR1 and CDR2: SGHVS, FNYEAQ.